Presented here are 26 T cell receptor beta chains from one specimen sequenced in a study of T cell responses to AZD1222 COVID-19 vaccine. Clones were read by immunoSEQ multiplex PCR, and TCRdb kept only the in-frame ones, dropping some. The profile shows approximately 65,000 clones, roughly 86% of them singletons. The input for sequencing was peripheral blood, taken on day 0 of AZD1222 vaccination. The source is an adult in good health.

A remark on this clone: A junction end diverges from the germline sequence, so it may reflect a read error. This specimen includes other DNA sequences encoding the same CDR3. Written as DNA, the CDR3 is TGTGCCAGCAGCCTAACAGGGGGGGAGACCCAGTACTTC. Translating it yields CASSLTGGETQYF. The chain links TRBV7-3 to TRBJ2-5, with 8 bases fitting TRBD1. CDR3 length equals 13 residues. CDR1 and CDR2 (germline): SGHTA, FQGTGA.

J is TRBJ2-3 and V is TRBV13; tentative D call: TRBD2 (6 bases). The CDR3 contains 18 residues. V was cut by 0 bases and J by 0 bases, with 16 bases left in between. Germline CDR1 reads PRHDT; CDR2 reads FYEKMQ (reference sequence). CDR3 residues: CASSLGRSVSGSTDTQYF. The DNA for the CDR3 is TGTGCCAGCAGCTTAGGCCGTAGCGTTAGCGGTAGCACAGATACGCAGTATTTT.

The chain recombines TRBV20-1 with TRBJ1-1, with unresolved D. The V gene lost 0 bases and the J gene lost 13 bases, with 12 bases spanning the gap. The CDR3 has 11 amino acids. Germline values: CDR1 DFQATT, CDR2 SNEGSKA (reference sequence). CDR3 region: CSAREGFRGFF. CDR3 sequence (DNA): TGCAGTGCTAGAGAGGGCTTTCGGGGTTTCTTT.

CDR3 amino acids: CASSQVKGSSYEQYF. CDR3 DNA: TGCGCCAGCAGCCAAGTTAAAGGGAGCTCCTACGAGCAGTACTTC. The chain is built from TRBV4-1 and TRBJ2-7; a weak D match, TRBD2 (5 bases). Germline lookup yields CDR1 MGHRA and CDR2 YSYEKL. The V end lost 1 base, the J end lost 0 bases, and 10 bases lay between the germline ends. The CDR3 has 15 amino acids.

The genes are TRBV29-1 and TRBJ2-4, with D uncertain. The CDR3 extends over 17 amino acids. The germline gives CDR1 SQVTM, CDR2 ANQGSEA. V lost 0 bases to trimming and J lost 0 bases, with 15 bases between them. CDR3 bases: TGCAGCGTTGAAGATCTTGGGCATTCCGGAGCCAAAAACATTCAGTACTTC. This translates into CSVEDLGHSGAKNIQYF.

Of note for this clone: Mismatch with germline at one junction end may stem from a read error. V usage is TRBV6-1 and J usage is TRBJ2-1; TRBD1 aligns across 10 bases. CDR3 length: 18 residues. CDR1 is MNHNS and CDR2 is SASEGT in the germline V gene. In DNA, the CDR3 is TGTGCCAGCACTGAACGGGACAGGGGTCTTAAAGGATACGGTGAGCAGTTCTTC. This gives the protein CASTERDRGLKGYGEQFF.

The chain joins TRBV28 to TRBJ1-4; D perhaps matches TRBD1 (5 bases). Germline CDR1 reads MDHEN; CDR2 reads SYDVKM. This CDR3 is built from 16 residues. Trimming shortened V by 4 bases and J by 7 bases, and 19 bases separated the two germline ends. The CDR3: CASSSPLRAGGEKLFF. The CDR3 bases are TGTGCCAGCAGTTCCCCCCTCAGGGCGGGGGGTGAAAAACTGTTTTTT.

V usage is TRBV9 and J usage is TRBJ1-2; TRBD1 agrees at 7 bases. CDR1 is SGDLS and CDR2 is YYNGEE in the germline V gene. V lost 3 bases, J lost 0 bases, and 8 bases stayed unmatched. CDR3 length: 16 amino acids. CDR3 nucleotide sequence: TGTGCCAGCAGCGGACAGGGATTACCGTCTAACTATGGCTACACCTTC. It yields the protein CASSGQGLPSNYGYTF. Looking up the rest from reference TRBV9 and TRBJ1-2 gives the full variable domain: DSGVTQTPKHLITATGQRVTLRCSPRSGDLSVYWYQQSLDQGLQFLIQYYNGEERAKGNILERFSAQQFPDLHSELNLSSLELGDSALYFCASSGQGLPSNYGYTFGSGTRLTVV.

V usage is TRBV4-1 and J usage is TRBJ2-5; 12 positions match TRBD2. This CDR3 has 16 amino acids. The germline CDR1 and CDR2 sequences are MGHRA and YSYEKL. Losses at the gene ends were 4 bases for V and 5 bases for J; bases not matched to a gene: 8. Here the CDR3 reads CASSLLAGGGGETQYF. The CDR3 region has the DNA TGCGCCAGCAGCCTCCTAGCGGGAGGGGGCGGGGAGACCCAGTACTTC.

V is TRBV3-1 (or the pseudogene TRBV3-2) and J is TRBJ2-1; TRBD2 matches 9 bases. V was clipped by 4 bases and J by 8 bases; unmatched bases: 9. Per the germline V gene, CDR1 is LGHDT and CDR2 is YNNKEL (reference sequence). This CDR3 has 15 amino acids. The CDR3 here is CASSRSKREVDEQFF. CDR3 nucleotides: TGTGCCAGCAGCCGATCGAAGCGGGAGGTCGATGAGCAGTTCTTC.

This clone was picked up a small number of times. The chain links TRBV7-8 to TRBJ2-1; D is unclear. This CDR3 region has 16 residues. CDR1 and CDR2 (germline): SGHVS, FQNEAQ. Trimming shortened V by 5 bases and J by 4 bases, and 18 bases separated the two germline ends. The CDR3 DNA follows: TGTGCCAGCAGCCGGGCTCTCGACTTATCATACAATGAGCAGTTCTTC. Its translation is CASSRALDLSYNEQFF.

The genes are TRBV3-1 (or the pseudogene TRBV3-2) and TRBJ1-4, with 11 bases identical to TRBD1. Germline trimming cut 3 bases from V and 4 bases from J; bases unmatched to any gene: 7. Per germline, CDR1 LGHDT and CDR2 YNNKEL (reference sequence). CDR3 length equals 17 residues. This chain's CDR3 is CASSHPDRGHGNEKLFF. The CDR3 DNA sequence: TGTGCCAGCAGCCACCCGGACAGGGGGCATGGTAATGAAAAACTGTTTTTT.

V and J are TRBV18 and TRBJ1-2, with 8 bases fitting TRBD1. Trimming took 4 bases from V and 2 from J; bases not matched to a gene: 9. The CDR3 has 16 residues. The germline V gene encodes CDR1 KGHSH and CDR2 LQKENI. CDR3: CASSQSDRGRNYGYTF. CDR3 nucleotides: TGTGCCAGCTCACAATCAGACAGGGGCAGAAACTATGGCTACACCTTC.

The chain has TRBV15 and TRBJ1-2, with D possibly being TRBD1 (6 bases). Trimming shortened V by 1 base and J by 0 bases, and 9 bases separated the two germline ends. The CDR3 length is 15 residues. Germline CDR1 is LNHNV and CDR2 is YYDKDF (reference sequence). The CDR3 region has the DNA TGTGCCACCAGCAGAGGGACAGCAGCTAACTATGGCTACACCTTC. Its translation: CATSRGTAANYGYTF.

This chain uses TRBV4-3 with TRBJ1-2, with D perhaps TRBD1 (6 bases). Trimming stripped 5 bases from V and 2 bases from J, with 15 bases between. The germline V gene has CDR1 LGHNA and CDR2 YSLEER. The CDR3 length is 15 residues. CDR3: CASSVIGGLNYGYTF. The CDR3 nucleotides read TGCGCCAGCAGCGTGATCGGGGGCCTCAACTATGGCTACACCTTC.

The chain combines TRBV28 with TRBJ1-6; D not certain. The germline V and J ends were trimmed by 2 bases and 13 bases, with 9 bases remaining between them. This CDR3 is 12 amino acids long. The germline V gene has CDR1 MDHEN and CDR2 SYDVKM. The CDR3 here is CASSLRREPLHF. CDR3 DNA sequence: TGTGCCAGCAGTTTACGAAGGGAGCCCCTCCACTTT.

The sample holds a few counts of this clone. The chain carries TRBV7-2 and TRBJ2-2, with 12 bases identical to TRBD1. The germline CDR1 and CDR2 sequences are SGHTA and FQGNSA. This CDR3 has 17 amino acids. With 2 bases clipped from V and 5 bases from J, the junction kept 6 bases outside the gene matches. The CDR3 coding sequence is TGTGCCAGCAGCTTAAGAGGGACAGGGGGCGGTACCGGGGAGCTGTTTTTT. Protein product: CASSLRGTGGGTGELFF.

V usage is TRBV11-2 and J usage is TRBJ1-6, with 8 positions matching TRBD1. CDR1 and CDR2 (germline): SGHAT, FQNNGV. The CDR3 runs 16 residues. V lost 5 bases to trimming and J lost 15 bases; unmatched junction nucleotides: 18. For the CDR3, the DNA is TGTGCCAGCAGCAGCCCCGCGACAGGGGCGGTGGGGCTCCTCCACTTT. Protein sequence: CASSSPATGAVGLLHF.

J is TRBJ1-1 and V is TRBV4-1; D remains ambiguous. The CDR3 consists of 15 residues. Germline values: CDR1 MGHRA, CDR2 YSYEKL. V was pared by 1 base and J by 1 base, with 10 bases between. The CDR3: CASSQGIRGNTEAFF. In DNA form, the CDR3 reads TGCGCCAGCAGCCAAGGAATAAGAGGGAACACTGAAGCTTTCTTT.

The chain carries TRBV4-1 and TRBJ2-7, with D unresolved. Germline assignment: CDR1 MGHRA and CDR2 YSYEKL. The CDR3 loop spans 15 amino acids. Trimming shortened V by 1 base and J by 3 bases, and 13 bases separated the two germline ends. CDR3 in amino acids: CASSQASFSSYEQYF. The DNA for the CDR3 is TGCGCCAGCAGCCAAGCGTCCTTTTCTAGCTACGAGCAGTACTTC.

The V gene is TRBV7-3, the J gene TRBJ2-6; maybe TRBD1 (5 bases). V lost 2 bases to trimming and J lost 1 base, with 18 bases between them. The germline V gene has CDR1 SGHTA and CDR2 FQGTGA. The CDR3 spans 19 residues. CDR3 bases: TGTGCCAGCAGCTTATTCGGACAAGGCCTCGGATCTGGGGCCAACGTCCTGACTTTC. It translates to CASSLFGQGLGSGANVLTF.

This rearrangement joins TRBV18 to TRBJ2-3; perhaps TRBD1 as D (5 bases). The CDR3 has 15 amino acids. V was clipped by 1 base and J by 0 bases, with 8 bases between them. CDR1 KGHSH and CDR2 LQKENI come from the germline V gene. CDR3 bases: TGTGCCAGCTCACCACAGGGGCTAAGCACAGATACGCAGTATTTT. This codes for CASSPQGLSTDTQYF.

This rearrangement joins TRBV7-2 to TRBJ2-2; D remains unclear. Germline lookup yields CDR1 SGHTA and CDR2 FQGNSA. This CDR3 is 13 amino acids long. Trimming shortened V by 5 bases and J by 2 bases, and 6 bases separated the two germline ends. The CDR3 sequence is CASSGYNTGELFF. The CDR3 bases are TGTGCCAGCAGCGGATATAACACCGGGGAGCTGTTTTTT.

The chain joins TRBV9 to TRBJ2-7, with D possibly TRBD1 on 5 matching bases. The germline CDR1 and CDR2 sequences are SGDLS and YYNGEE. The CDR3 totals 14 residues. Between the trimmed V and J ends, which lost 0 bases and 0 bases, there was a span of 7 bases. Written as DNA, the CDR3 is TGTGCCAGCAGCGTAGGGGGCCTCTCCTACGAGCAGTACTTC. This gives the protein CASSVGGLSYEQYF.

The chain employs TRBV19 and TRBJ2-1; D is possibly TRBD1 (6 bases). Looked up from germline, CDR1 is LNHDA and CDR2 is SQIVND (reference sequence). The germline V and J ends were trimmed by 4 bases and 6 bases, with 16 bases remaining between them. The CDR3 contains 15 residues. CDR3 amino acids: CASSRLTGYGNEQFF. CDR3 in DNA: TGTGCCAGTAGTAGGCTAACAGGGTACGGCAATGAGCAGTTCTTC.

V and J are TRBV18 and TRBJ1-5; possible D gene TRBD1, 5 bases. Trimming took off 6 bases at V and 0 bases at J, with 24 bases between the two ends. This CDR3 is built from 19 residues. Per the germline V gene, CDR1 is KGHSH and CDR2 is LQKENI. CDR3 sequence: CASSTRRGPSRHSNQPQHF. The CDR3 DNA is TGTGCCAGCTCCACGCGAAGGGGCCCTTCACGCCATAGCAATCAGCCCCAGCATTTT.